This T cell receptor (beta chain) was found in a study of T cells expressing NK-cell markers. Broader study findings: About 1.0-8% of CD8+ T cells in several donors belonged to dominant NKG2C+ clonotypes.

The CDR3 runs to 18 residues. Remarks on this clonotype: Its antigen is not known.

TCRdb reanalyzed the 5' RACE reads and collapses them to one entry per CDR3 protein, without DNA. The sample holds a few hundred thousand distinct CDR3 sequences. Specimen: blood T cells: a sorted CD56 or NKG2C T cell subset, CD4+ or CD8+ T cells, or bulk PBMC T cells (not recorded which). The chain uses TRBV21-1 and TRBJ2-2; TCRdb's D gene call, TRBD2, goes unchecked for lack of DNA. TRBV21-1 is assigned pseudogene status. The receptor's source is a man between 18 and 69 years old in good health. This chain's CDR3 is CASSKKPGLAVHTGELFF.